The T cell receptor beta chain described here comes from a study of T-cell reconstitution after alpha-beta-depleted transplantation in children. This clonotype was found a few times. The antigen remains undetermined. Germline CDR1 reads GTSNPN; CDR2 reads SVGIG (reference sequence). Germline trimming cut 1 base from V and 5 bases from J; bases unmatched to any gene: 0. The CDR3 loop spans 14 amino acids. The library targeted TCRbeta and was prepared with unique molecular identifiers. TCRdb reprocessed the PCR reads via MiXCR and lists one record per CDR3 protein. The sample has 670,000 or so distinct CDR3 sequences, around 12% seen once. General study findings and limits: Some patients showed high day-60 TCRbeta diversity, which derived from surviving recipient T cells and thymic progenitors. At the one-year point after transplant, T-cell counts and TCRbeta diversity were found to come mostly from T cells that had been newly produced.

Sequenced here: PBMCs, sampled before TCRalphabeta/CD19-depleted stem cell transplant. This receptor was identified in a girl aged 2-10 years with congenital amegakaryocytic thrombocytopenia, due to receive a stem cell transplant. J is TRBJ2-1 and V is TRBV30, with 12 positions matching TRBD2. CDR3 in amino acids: CAWSGLAGDNEQFF. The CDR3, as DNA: TGTGCCTGGAGTGGACTAGCGGGAGACAATGAGCAGTTCTTC.